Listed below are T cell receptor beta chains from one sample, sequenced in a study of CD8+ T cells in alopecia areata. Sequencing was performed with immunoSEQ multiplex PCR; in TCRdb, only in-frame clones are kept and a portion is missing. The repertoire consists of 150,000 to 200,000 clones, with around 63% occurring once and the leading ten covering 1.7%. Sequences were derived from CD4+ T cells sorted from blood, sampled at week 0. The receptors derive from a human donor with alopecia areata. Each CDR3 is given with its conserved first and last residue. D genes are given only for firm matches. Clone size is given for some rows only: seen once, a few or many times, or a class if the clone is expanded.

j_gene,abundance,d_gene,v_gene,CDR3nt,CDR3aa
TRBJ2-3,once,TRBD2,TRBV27,TGTGCCAGCAGTCAAGCCGGGACTAGCGGACTGGGCACAGATACGCAGTATTTT,CASSQAGTSGLGTDTQYF
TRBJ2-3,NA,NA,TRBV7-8,TGTGCCAGCAGCTTAAGGGGACCAGCGATGGATACGCAGTATTTT,CASSLRGPAMDTQYF
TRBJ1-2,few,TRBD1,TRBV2,TGTGCCACTGATCAGCAGGGGGGCAGTGGCTACACCTTC,CATDQQGGSGYTF
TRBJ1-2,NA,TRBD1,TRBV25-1,TGTGCCAGCAGTGAACACGGGACAGGGATGAGTGGCTACACCTTC,CASSEHGTGMSGYTF
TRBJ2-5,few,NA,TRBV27,TGTGCCAGCCGAAGTTCCCCCATTGAGACCCAGTACTTC,CASRSSPIETQYF
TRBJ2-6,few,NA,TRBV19,TGTGCCAGTAAACTCGACGGAGCCGGGGCCAACGTCCTGACTTTC,CASKLDGAGANVLTF
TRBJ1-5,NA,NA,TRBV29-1,TGCAGCCCCCAGGGTTATAGCAATCAGCCCCAGCATTTT,CSPQGYSNQPQHF
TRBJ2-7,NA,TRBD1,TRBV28,TGTGCCACCGCAGGACAGGACGAGCAGTACTTC,CATAGQDEQYF
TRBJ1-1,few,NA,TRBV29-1,TGCAGCGTTGAGATCCTGGGGACCCTGAACACTGAAGCTTTCTTT,CSVEILGTLNTEAFF
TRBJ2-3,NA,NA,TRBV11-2,TGTGCCAGCAGCCCACCCGTAGGGGGGATCACAGATACGCAGTATTTT,CASSPPVGGITDTQYF
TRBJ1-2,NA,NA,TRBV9,TGTGCCAGCAGCGGAGGCTATGGCTACACCTTC,CASSGGYGYTF
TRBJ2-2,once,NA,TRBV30,TGTGCCTGGAGTGCCAGGGCCGGGGAGCTGTTTTTT,CAWSARAGELFF
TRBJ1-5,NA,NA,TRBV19,TGTGCCAGTAGTAATAACAGGGCTAGCAATCAGCCCCAGCATTTT,CASSNNRASNQPQHF
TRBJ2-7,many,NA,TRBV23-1,TGCGCCAGCAGTCAATCCGTCTACGAGCAGTACTTC,CASSQSVYEQYF
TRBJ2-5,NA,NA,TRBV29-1,TGCAGCGTTGAAGTTTCAGAGACCCAGTACTTC,CSVEVSETQYF
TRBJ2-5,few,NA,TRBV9,TGTGCCAGCAGCGTAAATAGCGGAGCCCAAGAGACCCAGTACTTC,CASSVNSGAQETQYF
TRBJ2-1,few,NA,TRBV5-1,TGCGCCAGCAGCCCTTCAGGGGCTTCTGGCAATGAGCAGTTCTTC,CASSPSGASGNEQFF
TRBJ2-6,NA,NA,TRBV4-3,TGCGCCAGCAGCCAAGATCACAGATCATCCGGGGCCAACGTCCTGACTTTC,CASSQDHRSSGANVLTF
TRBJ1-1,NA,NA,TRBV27,TGTGCCAGCAGTTTCCGGGAAGGAGCTGAAGCTTTCTTT,CASSFREGAEAFF
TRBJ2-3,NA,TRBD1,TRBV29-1,TGCAGCGCAGCAGGGGGCGCAGGGGATACGCAGTATTTT,CSAAGGAGDTQYF
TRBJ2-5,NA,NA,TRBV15,TGTGCCACCAGCAGAGATCGGGAGACCCAGTACTTC,CATSRDRETQYF
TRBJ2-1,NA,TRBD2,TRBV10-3,TGTGCCACGATGACTAGCGGGGGGGCTTACAATGAGCAGTTCTTC,CATMTSGGAYNEQFF
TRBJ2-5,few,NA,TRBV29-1,TGCAGCGTTGGGACTACGCAAGAGACCCAGTACTTC,CSVGTTQETQYF
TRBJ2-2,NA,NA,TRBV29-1,TGCAGCGCCCGACCAGGAGTCACCGGGGAGCTGTTTTTT,CSARPGVTGELFF
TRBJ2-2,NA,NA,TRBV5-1,TGCGCCAGCAGCCGCGATGGGGGCGCGAACACCGGGGAGCTGTTTTTT,CASSRDGGANTGELFF
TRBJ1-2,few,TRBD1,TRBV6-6,TGTGCCAGCAGTTACTCGAAGACAGGGGGCTATGGCTACACCTTC,CASSYSKTGGYGYTF
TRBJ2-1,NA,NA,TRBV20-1,TGCAGTGCTAGACTGGGACATGAGCAGTTCTTC,CSARLGHEQFF
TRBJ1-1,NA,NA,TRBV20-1,TGCAGTGCCACACTCCGGGCCGAAGCTTTCTTT,CSATLRAEAFF
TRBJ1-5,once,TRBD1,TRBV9,TGTGCCAGCAGCGTTCAGGGGGGGCCCCAGCATTTT,CASSVQGGPQHF
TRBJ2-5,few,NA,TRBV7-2,TGTGCCAGCAGGGCAATGGGGTGGTTAGAAGAGACCCAGTACTTC,CASRAMGWLEETQYF
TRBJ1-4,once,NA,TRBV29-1,TGCAGCGGTATCGGGAAGGAGGAAAAACTGTTTTTT,CSGIGKEEKLFF
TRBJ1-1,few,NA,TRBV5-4,TGTGCCAGCAGCTTAGGCCCGGAGGACACTGAAGCTTTCTTT,CASSLGPEDTEAFF
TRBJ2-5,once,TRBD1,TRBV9,TGTGCCAGCAGCCAGGACAGGGGGGTAGGAGAGACCCAGTACTTC,CASSQDRGVGETQYF
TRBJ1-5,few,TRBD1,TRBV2,TGTGCCAGCAGCCGCGACCCGACAGGGAGTCAGCCCCAGCATTTT,CASSRDPTGSQPQHF
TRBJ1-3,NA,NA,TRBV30,TGTGCCTGGAGTCGGGACAACTCTGGAAACACCATATATTTT,CAWSRDNSGNTIYF
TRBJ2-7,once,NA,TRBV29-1,TGCAGCGTTGGACTACCCTACGAGCAGTACTTC,CSVGLPYEQYF
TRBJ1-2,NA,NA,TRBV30,TGTGCCTGGAGCGCCCGTGCTGAAGGACACTATGGCTACACCTTC,CAWSARAEGHYGYTF
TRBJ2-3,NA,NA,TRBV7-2,TGTGCCAGCAGCTTAGAGCTGGGTTCGGGGACAGATACGCAGTATTTT,CASSLELGSGTDTQYF
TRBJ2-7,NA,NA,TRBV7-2,TGTGCCAGCAGCTTAGATATGACGGCTTACGAGCAGTACTTC,CASSLDMTAYEQYF
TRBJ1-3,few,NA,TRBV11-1,TGTGCCAGCAGCTACACCGGGACACTCGGAAACACCATATATTTT,CASSYTGTLGNTIYF
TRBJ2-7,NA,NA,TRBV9,TGTGCCAGCAGCCCCCGGTTAGGGGCCCCCATCGAGCAGTACTTC,CASSPRLGAPIEQYF
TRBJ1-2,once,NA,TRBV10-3,TGTGCCATCAGTGAGGAGACAAACTATGGCTACACCTTC,CAISEETNYGYTF
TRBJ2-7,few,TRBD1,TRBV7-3,TGTGCCAGCAGCATCACCCAGGGGGTTCAGCAGTACTTC,CASSITQGVQQYF
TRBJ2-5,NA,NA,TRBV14,TGTGCCAGCAGCCAAGATTGGAGGTCCCCATCGGAGACCCAGTACTTC,CASSQDWRSPSETQYF
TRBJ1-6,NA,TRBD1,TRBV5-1,TGCGCCAGCAGTTTGAAACAGGGGGATTCACCCCTCCACTTT,CASSLKQGDSPLHF
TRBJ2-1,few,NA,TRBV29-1,TGCAGCGTTGAAGATACAGCCGTTGAGCAGTTCTTC,CSVEDTAVEQFF